What follows are 29 T cell receptor beta chains derived from one specimen sequenced in a study of PD-1 blockade in classical Hodgkin lymphoma. Each of the patients experienced relapse following autologous stem cell transplantation, and their brentuximab vedotin exposure differed. Sequencing was performed with immunoSEQ multiplex PCR; in TCRdb, only in-frame clones are kept and a portion is missing. Among about 97,000 clones listed, around 80% were seen once. Sequences were derived from peripheral blood mononuclear cells (PBMCs), sampled at baseline. Receptor source: a human donor with classical Hodgkin lymphoma.

This clone was picked up one time. The chain employs TRBV6-6 and TRBJ2-3, with 9 bases aligning to TRBD2. Trimming removed 8 bases from V and 1 base from J; junction bases left unmatched: 4. The CDR3 is 14 amino acids. Per germline, CDR1 MNHNY and CDR2 SVGAGI (reference sequence). CDR3 nucleotide sequence: TGTGCCAGCCTCCGACTAGCGGGCACAGATACGCAGTATTTT. Translating gives CASLRLAGTDTQYF.

The chain links TRBV28 to TRBJ1-6; D gene unclear. The length of the CDR3 is 11 residues. V was shortened by 3 bases and J by 10 bases, with 4 bases between the two germline ends. Germline CDR1 MDHEN, CDR2 SYDVKM. The CDR3 spells CASSFGSPLHF. CDR3 nucleotide sequence: TGTGCCAGCAGTTTTGGGTCACCCCTCCACTTT. Combining the CDR3 with reference TRBV28 and TRBJ1-6 gives the whole variable domain DVKVTQSSRYLVKRTGEKVFLECVQDMDHENMFWYRQDPGLGLRLIYFSYDVKMKEKGDIPEGYSVSREKKERFSLILESASTNQTSMYLCASSFGSPLHFGNGTRLTVT.

The J gene is TRBJ2-7, the V gene TRBV7-6; 9 bases map to TRBD1. The germline CDR1 and CDR2 sequences are SGHVS and FNYEAQ. CDR3 length: 14 residues. V trimming: 4 bases; J trimming: 7 bases; junction bases outside the gene matches: 8. The CDR3 protein is CASSWGTGPREQYF. CDR3 nucleotide sequence: TGTGCCAGCAGCTGGGGGACAGGGCCGAGGGAGCAGTACTTC.

This chain uses TRBV5-1 with TRBJ2-1; TRBD2 matches 10 bases. The germline V gene encodes CDR1 SGHRS and CDR2 YFSETQ. The CDR3 has 16 amino acids. Losses at the gene ends were 1 base for V and 8 bases for J; bases not matched to a gene: 9. CDR3 nucleotides: TGCGCCAGCAGCTTGCTGCCTAGCGGGAGCATCGATGAGCAGTTCTTC. Translating gives CASSLLPSGSIDEQFF.

This clone was detected only a few times. Other DNA sequences within the sample encode an identical CDR3. J is TRBJ1-3 and V is TRBV9, with D possibly TRBD1 on 5 matching bases. V was cut by 2 bases and J by 4 bases, with 10 bases left in between. Germline CDR1 and CDR2: SGDLS and YYNGEE. The CDR3 loop spans 14 amino acids. CDR3 loop: CASSVEGSGNTIYF. CDR3 in DNA: TGTGCCAGCAGCGTGGAGGGGTCCGGAAACACCATATATTTT.

CDR3 DNA: TGTGCCAGCAGCCCAGGACAGGGGAAAGAGACCCAGTACTTC. This gives the protein CASSPGQGKETQYF. The chain has TRBV11-2 and TRBJ2-5, with 9 bases matching TRBD1. V gave up 5 bases and J gave up 3 bases; unmatched junction bases: 4. The CDR3 is 14 residues long. From germline, CDR1 is SGHAT and CDR2 FQNNGV.

CDR3 residues: CASSIGTSLEQFF. DNA of the CDR3: TGTGCCAGTAGTATCGGGACTAGCCTGGAGCAGTTCTTC. The chain has TRBV19 and TRBJ2-1, with 9 bases that match TRBD2. Germline CDR1 is LNHDA and CDR2 is SQIVND (reference sequence). The CDR3 sequence is 13 residues long. J lost 10 bases, V lost 3 bases, and 4 bases had no gene match. The full variable domain, rest sourced from reference TRBV19 and TRBJ2-1, is DGGITQSPKYLFRKEGQNVTLSCEQNLNHDAMYWYRQDPGQGLRLIYYSQIVNDFQKGDIAEGYSVSREKKESFPLTVTSAQKNPTAFYLCASSIGTSLEQFFGPGTRLTVL.

This sequence joins TRBV29-1 and TRBJ2-2; D possibly corresponds to TRBD1 (6 bases). The V and J ends lost 7 bases and 1 base respectively, with 13 bases between them. Germline V gene sequence: CDR1 SQVTM, CDR2 ANQGSEA. The CDR3 consists of 14 residues. CDR3 sequence: CSAGQTLNTGELFF. The CDR3 nucleotides are TGCAGCGCCGGACAGACCTTGAACACCGGGGAGCTGTTTTTT.

The rearrangement joins TRBV4-1 to TRBJ1-3; perhaps TRBD1 as D (5 bases). Germline values: CDR1 MGHRA, CDR2 YSYEKL. V lost 3 bases to trimming and J lost 4 bases, with 13 bases between them. The CDR3 runs to 15 residues. The CDR3 reads CASSHRGLSGNTIYF. The CDR3 DNA reads as TGCGCCAGCAGCCATAGGGGATTGTCCGGAAACACCATATATTTT.

The chain links TRBV6-5 to TRBJ2-7, with 9 nucleotides matching TRBD1. The V gene's germline CDR1 is MNHEY and CDR2 SVGAGI. The length of the CDR3 is 15 residues. The V segment lost 5 bases and the J segment 5 bases; nucleotides outside the gene matches: 10. The CDR3 region has the DNA TGTGCCAGCAGTCCCAACAGGGGGCTTGGCCACGAGCAGTACTTC. Its translation is CASSPNRGLGHEQYF.

The V call is TRBV2, the J call TRBJ2-3; D is unclear. The CDR3 spans 12 residues. Looked up from germline, CDR1 is SNHLY and CDR2 is FYNNEI. V dropped 7 bases and J dropped 5 bases, with 10 bases sitting between them. CDR3: CASTALEDTQYF. The DNA of the CDR3 is TGTGCCAGCACCGCCTTAGAAGATACGCAGTATTTT.

The V call is TRBV7-2, the J call TRBJ2-3, with TRBD2 identical over 12 bases. CDR3 length: 15 residues. Looked up from germline, CDR1 is SGHTA and CDR2 is FQGNSA. Trimming took 6 bases from V and 7 from J; bases not matched to a gene: 8. Here the CDR3 DNA reads TGTGCCAGCAGTTCCCTAGCGGGAGGGCCCAATACGCAGTATTTT. This codes for CASSSLAGGPNTQYF.

The gene calls are TRBV12-5 and TRBJ1-1, with 9 nucleotides matching TRBD1. Germline loops: CDR1 LGHNT, CDR2 FRNRAP. The CDR3 length is 15 residues. The trim removed 3 bases at V and 3 bases at J, leaving 5 bases unmatched. The CDR3, as DNA: TGTGCTAGTGGTTTCTTGACAGGGGGTCACACTGAAGCTTTCTTT. Translated: CASGFLTGGHTEAFF.

The chain recombines TRBV29-1 with TRBJ2-3; D uncertain. Trimming left V 2 bases short and J 5 bases short, with 8 bases between. The CDR3 runs 12 residues. Germline assignment: CDR1 SQVTM and CDR2 ANQGSEA. The CDR3 region has the DNA TGCAGCGTTGAAATCGGGCAAGATACGCAGTATTTT. Translated, it gives CSVEIGQDTQYF.

In nucleotides, the CDR3 is TGTGCCAGCAGCTTGGACAGGGCCACTGAAGCTTTCTTT. Its protein is CASSLDRATEAFF. This chain connects TRBV7-7 to TRBJ1-1; 8 nucleotides align to TRBD1. Germline assignment: CDR1 SSHAT and CDR2 FNYEAQ (reference sequence). The junction had 1 base not matched to a gene; V was cut back by 3 bases and J by 4 bases. CDR3 length: 13 residues.

This chain connects TRBV9 to TRBJ1-6, with 7 bases fitting TRBD1. This CDR3 contains 15 residues. Per the germline V gene, CDR1 is SGDLS and CDR2 is YYNGEE. V shed 3 bases and J 11 bases; nucleotides not matched to a gene: 11. The chain's CDR3 is CASSGGPGQLTPLHF. For the CDR3, the DNA is TGTGCCAGCAGCGGGGGTCCGGGACAGCTGACACCCCTCCACTTT. Filled out from reference TRBV9 and TRBJ1-6, the complete variable domain reads DSGVTQTPKHLITATGQRVTLRCSPRSGDLSVYWYQQSLDQGLQFLIQYYNGEERAKGNILERFSAQQFPDLHSELNLSSLELGDSALYFCASSGGPGQLTPLHFGNGTRLTVT.

The CDR3 here is CAISDPYGYTF. CDR3 DNA sequence: TGTGCCATCAGTGATCCCTATGGCTACACCTTC. The chain uses TRBV10-3 and TRBJ1-2; no firm D call. The CDR3 length is 11 residues. The germline V gene encodes CDR1 ENHRY and CDR2 SYGVKD. The V end was cut by 3 bases, the J end by 4 bases, with 3 bases between.

Only a few counts were recorded for this clone. The rearrangement links TRBV6-1 to TRBJ2-7; 10 positions match TRBD2. The germline gives CDR1 MNHNS, CDR2 SASEGT. J was trimmed by 6 bases and V by 8 bases; bases with no gene match: 10. The CDR3 covers 14 residues. This CDR3 reads CASSAASGSGEQYF. The CDR3 DNA is TGTGCCAGCTCGGCGGCTAGCGGGAGTGGCGAGCAGTACTTC.

The chain recombines TRBV5-4 with TRBJ2-7; 9 bases agree with TRBD1. Germline CDR1 and CDR2: SGHNT and YYREEE (reference sequence). The CDR3 loop spans 15 amino acids. V lost 3 bases, J lost 2 bases, and 6 bases stayed unmatched. CDR3 coding DNA: TGTGCCAGCAGCTCCGGGACAGGGAAGACCTACGAGCAGTACTTC. Amino acid sequence: CASSSGTGKTYEQYF.

This clone was recorded at least ten times. The chain is built from TRBV6-6 and TRBJ1-2; D remains unclear. With 6 bases removed from V and 2 bases from J, the gap between germline ends came to 10 bases. The CDR3 spans 13 residues. Per germline, CDR1 MNHNY and CDR2 SVGAGI (reference sequence). In nucleotides, the CDR3 is TGTGCCAGCAGCCTTCAGCCGAACTATGGCTACACCTTC. Protein: CASSLQPNYGYTF.

This clone is a singleton in its sample. The chain has TRBV7-3 and TRBJ2-2; 7 positions match TRBD2. V was clipped by 5 bases and J by 8 bases; unmatched bases: 8. The CDR3 runs to 14 residues. The germline V gene encodes CDR1 SGHTA and CDR2 FQGTGA. The CDR3 region has the DNA TGTGCCAGCAGCCCCCCGGGGGGACTGGGGGAGCTGTTTTTT. This gives the protein CASSPPGGLGELFF. Full variable domain (missing parts from reference TRBV7-3 and TRBJ2-2): GAGVSQTPSNKVTEKGKYVELRCDPISGHTALYWYRQSLGQGPEFLIYFQGTGAADDSGLPNDRFFAVRPEGSVSTLKIQRTERGDSAVYLCASSPPGGLGELFFGEGSRLTVL.

This sequence joins TRBV19 and TRBJ2-6, with TRBD1 matching over 7 bases. V lost 6 bases, J lost 2 bases, and 4 bases stayed unmatched. The length of the CDR3 is 15 residues. Germline values: CDR1 LNHDA, CDR2 SQIVND (reference sequence). The CDR3 region has the DNA TGTGCCAGTAGCCCAACAGGGGCTGGGGCCAACGTCCTGACTTTC. The encoded protein is CASSPTGAGANVLTF.

The rearrangement links TRBV6-5 to TRBJ1-2, with a weak D call TRBD1 (6 bases). The germline V gene encodes CDR1 MNHEY and CDR2 SVGAGI. CDR3 size: 15 residues. Trimming took off 3 bases at V and 0 bases at J, with 11 bases between the two ends. In nucleotides, the CDR3 is TGTGCCAGCAGTTATTGGGACACCTCTAACTATGGCTACACCTTC. Encoded protein: CASSYWDTSNYGYTF.

V usage is TRBV6-5 and J usage is TRBJ2-7; 9 bases are shared with TRBD2. The CDR3 has 14 residues. V was clipped by 10 bases and J by 7 bases; unmatched bases: 14. Germline V gene lookup returns CDR1 MNHEY and CDR2 SVGAGI. The CDR3 DNA sequence: TGTGCCACCAAACCGGGACTAGCACCCTCTGAGCAGTACTTC. Translating gives CATKPGLAPSEQYF.

The rearrangement joins TRBV5-8 to TRBJ2-7; 9 bases align to TRBD1. The CDR3 is 14 amino acids. CDR1 and CDR2 from the germline V gene are SGHTS and YDEGEE. V trimming: 1 base; J trimming: 6 bases; junction bases outside the gene matches: 5. The CDR3 DNA reads TGTGCCAGCAGCTTGTTACAGGACAGGGGCGAGCAGTACTTC. Translation: CASSLLQDRGEQYF. The entire variable domain, with the rest obtained from reference TRBV5-8 and TRBJ2-7, is as follows: EAGVTQSPTHLIKTRGQQATLRCSPISGHTSVYWYQQALGLGLQFLLWYDEGEERNRGNFPPRFSGRQFPNYSSELNVNALELEDSALYLCASSLLQDRGEQYFGPGTRLTVT.

The rearrangement joins TRBV4-1 to TRBJ2-7, with D tentatively TRBD1 or TRBD2 (5 bases each). The CDR3 has 14 amino acids. Trimming left V 5 bases short and J 3 bases short, with 14 bases between. CDR1 is MGHRA, CDR2 YSYEKL, per germline. DNA of the CDR3: TGCGCCAGCAGCTACCCGGGACGACTCTACGAGCAGTACTTC. Translated, it gives CASSYPGRLYEQYF.

The chain employs TRBV28 and TRBJ2-1; D possibly corresponds to TRBD2 (5 bases). The CDR3 consists of 14 residues. The V end was cut by 7 bases, the J end by 4 bases, with 14 bases between. CDR1 is MDHEN and CDR2 is SYDVKM in the germline V gene. The CDR3 nucleotides read TGTGCCAGCACCCGAGACTACGGGTACAATGAGCAGTTCTTC. It yields the protein CASTRDYGYNEQFF.

This rearrangement joins TRBV7-9 to TRBJ2-7; 10 bases line up with TRBD2. CDR3 length: 15 amino acids. The ends lost 4 bases at V and 6 bases at J; junction bases unmatched: 9. The V gene's germline CDR1 is SEHNR and CDR2 FQNEAQ (reference sequence). The CDR3: CASSSAGGPIFEQYF. CDR3 bases: TGTGCCAGCAGCTCAGCGGGAGGGCCTATTTTCGAGCAGTACTTC.

V and J are TRBV10-3 and TRBJ2-5; a weak D match, TRBD2 (5 bases). The CDR3 runs 12 residues. CDR1 is ENHRY and CDR2 is SYGVKD in the germline V gene. V was shortened by 0 bases and J by 8 bases, with 7 bases between the two germline ends. Here the CDR3 reads CAISESRATQYF. The CDR3 nucleotides are TGTGCCATCAGTGAGTCGAGGGCAACCCAGTACTTC.